This is a list of T cell receptor beta chains from one sample in a study of blood T cell repertoires in COVID-19. Only in-frame clones appear in the TCRdb table, and some are missing; sequencing was by immunoSEQ multiplex PCR. This sample has approximately 41,000 clones, with about 85% found just once. The sequenced sample consisted of peripheral blood. The receptor set was obtained from a woman at least 80 years old with active COVID-19. The CDR3 runs from the conserved cysteine through the conserved F or W. A D gene is named only where the DNA matches it firmly. Size is omitted from some rows. Given values are once, few, many or a class for expanded clones.

few	TRBV30	TRBJ2-2	-	CAWSSTETNTGELFF	TGTGCCTGGAGTTCGACAGAGACGAACACCGGGGAGCTGTTTTTT
-	TRBV5-4	TRBJ1-1	TRBD1	CASSLDGQGGRRAAFF	TGTGCCAGCAGCTTGGATGGGCAGGGGGGCCGGAGAGCAGCTTTCTTT
-	TRBV9	TRBJ2-4	TRBD1	CASSPGQGRNIQYF	TGTGCCAGCAGCCCGGGACAGGGGAGGAACATTCAGTACTTC
-	TRBV7-2	TRBJ1-1	-	CASSFQGMNTEAFF	TGTGCCAGCAGCTTTCAGGGGATGAACACTGAAGCTTTCTTT
-	TRBV5-1	TRBJ2-2	-	CASSSRLADTGELFF	TGCGCCAGCAGCTCCAGACTTGCGGACACCGGGGAGCTGTTTTTT
-	TRBV5-6	TRBJ2-4	TRBD2	CASKKRGAKNIQYF	TGTGCCAGCAAGAAGCGGGGAGCCAAAAACATTCAGTACTTC
-	TRBV2	TRBJ2-3	TRBD1	CASKRGPATDTQYF	TGTGCCAGCAAGAGGGGGCCCGCCACAGATACGCAGTATTTT
-	TRBV10-3	TRBJ2-1	TRBD2	CAISVLAGNNEQFF	TGTGCCATCAGTGTCCTAGCGGGGAATAATGAGCAGTTCTTC
-	TRBV6-5	TRBJ1-2	-	CASTGRRESGYTF	TGTGCCAGCACTGGAAGGAGGGAGTCTGGCTACACCTTC
-	TRBV3-1/TRBV3-2	TRBJ2-1	-	CASRDFHNEQFF	TGTGCCAGCAGGGACTTCCACAATGAGCAGTTCTTC
-	TRBV6-2/TRBV6-3	TRBJ2-1	TRBD1	CASSTWTGGPKHNEQFF	TGTGCCAGCAGTACATGGACAGGGGGCCCGAAACACAATGAGCAGTTCTTC
-	TRBV6-4	TRBJ2-3	-	CASSVGGRGTDTQYF	TGTGCCAGCAGTGTGGGGGGAAGAGGCACAGATACGCAGTATTTT
-	TRBV4-1	TRBJ1-3	TRBD1	CASSHGTASGNTIYF	TGCGCCAGCAGCCACGGGACAGCCTCTGGAAACACCATATATTTT
-	TRBV5-6	TRBJ2-5	TRBD2	CASSWPGGGGETQYF	TGTGCCAGCAGCTGGCCGGGCGGGGGTGGAGAGACCCAGTACTTC
-	TRBV7-2	TRBJ1-6	-	CASSFGTNNSPLHF	TGTGCCAGCAGCTTCGGGACAAATAATTCACCCCTCCACTTT
-	TRBV29-1	TRBJ1-2	-	CSVDGGVGYTF	TGCAGCGTTGACGGGGGAGTCGGCTACACCTTC
-	TRBV15	TRBJ2-2	-	CATSRGSSNTGELFF	TGTGCCACCAGCAGAGGTAGTTCGAACACCGGGGAGCTGTTTTTT
-	TRBV2	TRBJ1-3	TRBD1	CASSVLRGLGNTIYF	TGTGCCAGCAGTGTGTTGAGGGGGCTTGGAAACACCATATATTTT
-	TRBV3-1/TRBV3-2	TRBJ1-4	-	CASSQEVDSEKLFF	TGTGCCAGCAGCCAAGAGGTCGACAGCGAAAAACTGTTTTTT
once	TRBV29-1	TRBJ1-3	-	CSVEDNSSGNTIYF	TGCAGCGTTGAAGATAACTCTTCTGGAAACACCATATATTTT
-	TRBV7-2	TRBJ2-3	TRBD2	CASSLGASGGAGHTQYF	TGTGCCAGCAGCTTAGGTGCTAGCGGGGGGGCCGGGCATACGCAGTATTTT
-	TRBV2	TRBJ1-6	TRBD1	CASSVYRGRSDSPLHF	TGTGCCAGCAGTGTCTACAGGGGGCGTTCGGATTCACCCCTCCACTTT
-	TRBV7-8	TRBJ2-1	-	CASSLEYGGEQFF	TGTGCCAGCAGCTTAGAATACGGGGGAGAGCAGTTCTTC
-	TRBV18	TRBJ1-6	TRBD1	CASSKDRKNSPLHF	TGTGCCAGCTCAAAGGACAGGAAGAATTCACCCCTCCACTTT
-	TRBV10-3	TRBJ2-7	-	CAISPQGHEQYF	TGTGCCATCAGTCCACAGGGTCACGAGCAGTACTTC
-	TRBV20-1	TRBJ2-7	TRBD2	CSASGRGGNEQYF	TGCAGTGCTAGTGGGCGGGGGGGCAACGAGCAGTACTTC
-	TRBV6-5	TRBJ2-7	-	CASSNREGVQYF	TGTGCCAGCAGTAACCGAGAGGGAGTGCAGTACTTC
-	TRBV20-1	TRBJ1-1	-	CSARRKPKAFF	TGCAGTGCCCGTAGAAAACCAAAAGCTTTCTTT
-	TRBV7-2	TRBJ2-5	-	CASSPTREETQYF	TGTGCCAGCAGCCCGACTAGAGAAGAGACCCAGTACTTC
few	TRBV4-3	TRBJ1-6	-	CASSQALTGGASPLHF	TGCGCCAGCAGCCAAGCCCTTACCGGGGGTGCTTCACCCCTCCACTTT
-	TRBV28	TRBJ1-2	-	CATAGINYGYTF	TGTGCCACTGCGGGGATAAACTATGGCTACACCTTC
-	TRBV19	TRBJ2-3	TRBD1	CATHSGQGTDTQYF	TGTGCCACCCATTCGGGACAGGGAACAGATACGCAGTATTTT
few	TRBV6-5	TRBJ1-2	-	CASNPPGRGYGYYTF	TGTGCCAGCAACCCTCCAGGCCGGGGGTATGGGTACTACACCTTC
-	TRBV5-1	TRBJ1-4	-	CASSVGQQEKLFF	TGCGCCAGCAGTGTCGGACAGCAAGAAAAACTGTTTTTT
-	TRBV28	TRBJ1-1	-	CASRPGTGTSGPEAFF	-
-	TRBV5-1	TRBJ2-2	-	CASSLARDTGELFF	TGCGCCAGCAGCTTGGCCAGGGACACCGGGGAGCTGTTTTTT
-	TRBV19	TRBJ1-6	TRBD1	CASSPSGGSSYNSPLHF	TGTGCCAGTAGTCCATCAGGGGGAAGCTCCTATAATTCACCCCTCCACTTT
-	TRBV7-9	TRBJ1-2	TRBD1	CASSRTGAGYTF	TGTGCCAGCAGCCGGACAGGGGCCGGCTACACCTTC
-	TRBV10-2	TRBJ2-5	-	CASSEQQGVQETQYF	TGCGCCAGCAGTGAGCAACAGGGCGTGCAAGAGACCCAGTACTTC
-	TRBV3-1/TRBV3-2	TRBJ1-6	-	CASSLSNSPLHF	TGTGCCAGCAGCCTCAGTAATTCACCCCTCCACTTT
-	TRBV5-1	TRBJ2-7	TRBD1	CASSGTGVIYEQYF	TGCGCCAGCAGCGGGACAGGAGTAATCTACGAGCAGTACTTC
-	TRBV5-5	TRBJ2-5	-	CASSLQGNLGETQYF	TGTGCCAGCAGCCTGCAGGGGAATTTAGGAGAGACCCAGTACTTC
-	TRBV19	TRBJ1-5	-	CASSITVGARQPQHF	TGTGCCAGTAGTATCACGGTAGGGGCAAGGCAGCCCCAGCATTTT
-	TRBV3-1/TRBV3-2	TRBJ2-1	-	CASSQGRNNEQFF	TGTGCCAGCAGCCAAGGGCGGAACAATGAGCAGTTCTTC
-	TRBV6-2/TRBV6-3	TRBJ2-5	TRBD2	CASSYETSGGQETQYF	TGTGCCAGCAGTTACGAAACTAGCGGGGGCCAAGAGACCCAGTACTTC
-	TRBV6-5	TRBJ2-5	TRBD2	CASRPGTSGQETQYF	TGTGCCAGCAGGCCCGGGACTAGCGGACAAGAGACCCAGTACTTC
-	TRBV9	TRBJ2-7	TRBD1	CASSVEGTVGEQYF	TGTGCCAGCAGCGTAGAAGGGACAGTAGGCGAGCAGTACTTC
-	TRBV6-5	TRBJ2-1	TRBD2	CASSYETSGYNEQFF	TGTGCCAGCAGTTACGAAACTAGCGGTTACAATGAGCAGTTCTTC
-	TRBV4-3	TRBJ2-3	TRBD2	CASSQDMRGGRDTQYF	TGCGCCAGCAGCCAAGATATGCGGGGGGGCCGGGATACGCAGTATTTT
once	TRBV5-1	TRBJ2-3	-	CASSQPGADTQYF	TGCGCCAGCAGCCAGCCGGGGGCAGATACGCAGTATTTT